The rows below give T cell receptor beta chains drawn from one sample of a study of CD8 T cells in Susac syndrome. TCRdb reanalysed the immunoSEQ multiplex PCR reads using MiXCR and keeps one entry per CDR3 protein. The table records 250,000 to 300,000 distinct CDR3 sequences, more than 75% of them present only once. The material sequenced was CD8+ T cells from PBMCs. The receptors come from a human donor with multiple sclerosis. The CDR3 runs from the conserved cysteine through the conserved F or W.

TRBV14 CASSRRRGITEAFF
TRBV5-1 CASSFVLTVRPGGYTF
TRBV27 CASSSGVGTQYF
TRBV24-1 CATSDSTGTSGTNEQFF
TRBV3-1 CASSTSTGKNEKLFF
TRBV4-1 CASSQSPGLVIETQYF
TRBV30 CAWSQGMDHTEAFF
TRBV5-1 CASSLDSLRPDEQFF
TRBV6-5 CASSYNYEQGGQETQYF
TRBV18 CASSPPAGGGTDTQYF
TRBV7-9 CASSLMPGLAGSQFF
TRBV29-1 CSAKDTVDNEQFF
TRBV12-3/TRBV12-4 CASSYRTSGDNEQFF
TRBV29-1 CSVIWGQGYSYEQYF
TRBV27 CASGRAGVRETQYF
TRBV6-5 CASSYRSRVGDTQYF
TRBV27 CASSLSMRGVPYNEQFF
TRBV6-6 CASRDGTESYEQYF
TRBV3-1 CASSFSRDSAYNEQFF
TRBV10-3 CAITAGGAGGYTF
TRBV11-2 CASSSDDRGRQNTEAFF
TRBV21-1 CASSKRGYVAGGTDTQYF
TRBV20-1 CSATTSGIFYEQFF
TRBV19 CASSIGQPNTEAFF
TRBV19 CASSIPGLDSPLHF
TRBV7-2 CASSRLGTSYEQYF
TRBV5-5 CASSKNTGELFF
TRBV29-1 CSVEPRGDRETQYF